The next 25 T cell receptor beta chains were all read from a single sample in a study of cytomegalovirus exposure and HLA in healthy donors. Primers included in the PCR were 60 Vbeta and 13 Jbeta primers. Only in-frame clones appear in the TCRdb table, and some are missing; sequencing was by immunoSEQ multiplex PCR. The data hold approximately 170,000 clones, with around 75% observed a single time. Sequenced input: PBMCs. These receptors came from a male donor in good health and CMV-seronegative.

The chain joins TRBV6-5 to TRBJ1-2; D is possibly TRBD1 (5 bases). V lost 10 bases to trimming and J lost 2 bases, with 14 bases between them. The CDR3 consists of 13 residues. Germline loops: CDR1 MNHEY, CDR2 SVGAGI. CDR3 protein: CATSRGVNYGYTF. For the CDR3, the DNA is TGTGCCACCTCCCGGGGGGTCAACTATGGCTACACCTTC.

This rearrangement joins TRBV27 to TRBJ1-5, with 7 bases that match TRBD1. V shed 5 bases, J shed 5 bases, and the junction held 9 bases outside the gene matches. Germline CDR1 reads MNHEY; CDR2 reads SMNVEV (reference sequence). This CDR3 spans 15 amino acids. The CDR3 spells CASSVYWDRDQPQHF. The CDR3 coding sequence is TGTGCCAGCAGTGTATATTGGGACAGAGATCAGCCCCAGCATTTT.

The chain has TRBV6-1 and TRBJ1-1, with no clear D. CDR1 is MNHNS and CDR2 is SASEGT in the germline V gene. This CDR3 contains 14 residues. V gave up 10 bases and J gave up 0 bases, with 15 bases separating them. CDR3 region: CATGGERLNTEAFF. CDR3 bases: TGTGCCACCGGCGGGGAGCGGCTGAACACTGAAGCTTTCTTT.

In DNA, the CDR3 is TGTGCCAGCAGCTTAGGTGGACAGGCTTACAATGAGCAGTTCTTC. Translation: CASSLGGQAYNEQFF. The chain employs TRBV11-3 and TRBJ2-1; TRBD1 matches 7 bases. The CDR3 runs to 15 residues. J gave up 4 bases and V 1 base, and 4 bases lay outside the gene matches. Germline V lookup: CDR1 SGHNT, CDR2 YENEEA.

This chain uses TRBV19 with TRBJ1-5, with D unclear. Germline CDR1 and CDR2: LNHDA and SQIVND (reference sequence). The germline V and J ends were trimmed by 5 bases and 2 bases, with 13 bases remaining between them. There are 15 residues in the CDR3. The CDR3 DNA is TGTGCCAGTAGTTTTGACACGGCCGGCAATCAGCCCCAGCATTTT. This encodes CASSFDTAGNQPQHF.

V and J are TRBV4-2 and TRBJ2-3; D might be TRBD2 (6 bases). This CDR3 spans 15 amino acids. The germline V and J ends were trimmed by 0 bases and 7 bases, with 14 bases remaining between them. Germline V gene sequence: CDR1 LGHNA, CDR2 YNFKEQ. DNA of the CDR3: TGTGCCAGCAGCCAAGACCCAAGCGGGTTCTATACGCAGTATTTT. It encodes CASSQDPSGFYTQYF.

This sequence joins TRBV10-3 and TRBJ1-4; D remains unclear. CDR3 size: 13 residues. Germline loops: CDR1 ENHRY, CDR2 SYGVKD. V was pared by 3 bases and J by 2 bases, with 4 bases between. CDR3 in DNA: TGTGCCATCAGTGAACGGACTAATGAAAAACTGTTTTTT. Translation gives CAISERTNEKLFF.

The chain carries TRBV2 and TRBJ1-5, with D perhaps matching TRBD1 (5 bases). V gave up 1 base and J gave up 10 bases, with 14 bases separating them. The germline V gene encodes CDR1 SNHLY and CDR2 FYNNEI. This CDR3 contains 14 residues. The CDR3 sequence: CASSEGTPGPPQHF. The CDR3 nucleotides read TGTGCCAGCAGTGAAGGGACACCCGGGCCCCCCCAGCATTTT.

The chain joins TRBV14 to TRBJ2-7, with TRBD1 as a possible D gene (7 bases). Trimming removed 2 bases from V and 3 bases from J, with 17 bases in between. CDR1 is SGHDN and CDR2 is FVKESK in the germline V gene. The CDR3 runs 16 residues. CDR3 region: CASSQKTGTGHYEQYF. In DNA, the CDR3 is TGTGCCAGCAGCCAAAAGACAGGGACTGGCCACTACGAGCAGTACTTC. Filled out from reference TRBV14 and TRBJ2-7, the complete variable domain reads EAGVTQFPSHSVIEKGQTVTLRCDPISGHDNLYWYRRVMGKEIKFLLHFVKESKQDESGMPNNRFLAERTGGTYSTLKVQPAELEDSGVYFCASSQKTGTGHYEQYFGPGTRLTVT.

This chain connects TRBV9 to TRBJ2-1, with 7 bases matching TRBD1. CDR1 is SGDLS and CDR2 is YYNGEE in the germline V gene. The CDR3 extends over 13 amino acids. Unmatched junction bases numbered 11, after V lost 8 bases and J lost 9 bases. CDR3: CASGDSRTSEQFF. CDR3 nucleotide sequence: TGTGCCAGTGGGGACAGCCGCACAAGTGAGCAGTTCTTC.

This sequence joins TRBV11-2 and TRBJ2-7, with 7 bases identical to TRBD2. The CDR3 runs to 14 residues. CDR1 is SGHAT and CDR2 is FQNNGV in the germline V gene. The J segment lost 0 bases and the V segment lost 4 bases, leaving 3 bases of the junction unmatched. DNA of the CDR3: TGTGCCAGCAGCTATAGCGGGCTCTCCTACGAGCAGTACTTC. Translation: CASSYSGLSYEQYF.

This clone was seen a few times. The chain uses TRBV5-4 and TRBJ1-2; 7 bases align to TRBD1. CDR1 and CDR2 (germline): SGHNT, YYREEE (reference sequence). With V trimmed by 1 base and J by 3 bases, 6 bases remained unmatched. The CDR3 has 15 amino acids. The CDR3 protein is CASSLIQQGYYGYTF. The CDR3 DNA reads TGTGCCAGCAGCTTGATACAACAGGGGTACTATGGCTACACCTTC. The whole variable domain, remainder taken from reference TRBV5-4 and TRBJ1-2, is ETGVTQSPTHLIKTRGQQVTLRCSSQSGHNTVSWYQQALGQGPQFIFQYYREEENGRGNFPPRFSGLQFPNYSSELNVNALELDDSALYLCASSLIQQGYYGYTFGSGTRLTVV.

This clone was seen a few times. This chain uses TRBV5-6 with TRBJ2-2; tentative D call: TRBD2 (5 bases). Germline values: CDR1 SGHDT, CDR2 YYEEEE. The germline V and J ends were trimmed by 4 bases and 8 bases, with 12 bases remaining between them. CDR3 length: 13 residues. The CDR3 loop is CASSPSRRGELFF. CDR3 DNA sequence: TGTGCCAGCAGCCCCTCGAGGAGGGGGGAGCTGTTTTTT.

The chain employs TRBV5-1 and TRBJ2-7, with TRBD1 identical over 9 bases. The CDR3 loop spans 14 amino acids. CDR1 is SGHRS and CDR2 is YFSETQ in the germline V gene. J gave up 4 bases and V 0 bases, and 2 bases lay outside the gene matches. The CDR3 DNA reads TGCGCCAGCAGCTTGGACAGGGGGCTGTACGAGCAGTACTTC. This gives the protein CASSLDRGLYEQYF.

The J gene is TRBJ2-1, the V gene TRBV9; 11 positions match TRBD2. V lost 0 bases to trimming and J lost 8 bases; unmatched junction nucleotides: 7. This CDR3 contains 16 residues. The V gene's germline CDR1 is SGDLS and CDR2 YYNGEE. DNA for the CDR3: TGTGCCAGCAGCGTAGGACTAGCGGGGTTTCGGGATGAGCAGTTCTTC. This encodes CASSVGLAGFRDEQFF.

J is TRBJ1-5 and V is TRBV2; perhaps TRBD1 as D (5 bases). The CDR3 runs 15 residues. In germline, CDR1 is SNHLY, CDR2 FYNNEI. V was cut by 8 bases and J by 0 bases, with 14 bases left in between. This CDR3 is CASRAGRDSNQPQHF. For the CDR3, the DNA is TGTGCCAGCCGGGCAGGGAGGGATAGCAATCAGCCCCAGCATTTT. The entire variable domain, with the rest obtained from reference TRBV2 and TRBJ1-5, is as follows: EPEVTQTPSHQVTQMGQEVILRCVPISNHLYFYWYRQILGQKVEFLVSFYNNEISEKSEIFDDQFSVERPDGSNFTLKIRSTKLEDSAMYFCASRAGRDSNQPQHFGDGTRLSIL.

This clone was detected a few times. The J gene is TRBJ2-7, the V gene TRBV27, with D perhaps TRBD2 (7 bases). The CDR3 spans 16 residues. Germline CDR1 and CDR2: MNHEY and SMNVEV (reference sequence). V was clipped by 0 bases and J by 4 bases, with 16 bases between them. The CDR3 region is CASSLSGGAPGYEQYF. For the CDR3, the DNA is TGTGCCAGCAGTTTATCGGGGGGGGCCCCTGGTTACGAGCAGTACTTC.

Note on this clone: This sample includes further DNA sequences coding for the same CDR3. This chain connects TRBV7-9 to TRBJ1-1; 7 bases map to TRBD1. The length of the CDR3 is 13 residues. V was clipped by 2 bases and J by 6 bases; unmatched bases: 3. CDR1 is SEHNR, CDR2 FQNEAQ, per germline (reference sequence). The CDR3 here is CASSLTGAAEAFF. In DNA form, the CDR3 reads TGTGCCAGCAGCTTAACAGGGGCGGCTGAAGCTTTCTTT.

This clone was observed a handful of times. The rearrangement links TRBV7-2 to TRBJ2-3; 7 bases fit TRBD1. CDR1 is SGHTA, CDR2 FQGNSA, per germline. The CDR3 totals 12 residues. J lost 7 bases, V lost 4 bases, and 2 bases had no gene match. The CDR3 loop is CASSYRGYTQYF. CDR3 nucleotides: TGTGCCAGCAGCTACAGGGGCTATACGCAGTATTTT.

The genes are TRBV5-8 and TRBJ2-1; TRBD1 matches 7 bases. V lost 4 bases to trimming and J lost 3 bases; unmatched junction nucleotides: 4. The CDR3 consists of 14 residues. CDR1 and CDR2 (germline): SGHTS, YDEGEE. Here the CDR3 reads CASSRDSGYNEQFF. The CDR3 DNA reads as TGTGCCAGCAGCCGGGACAGTGGCTACAATGAGCAGTTCTTC.

This clone was counted only a few times. The chain combines TRBV5-1 with TRBJ2-6; possible D gene TRBD1, 5 bases. Trimming left V 5 bases short and J 0 bases short, with 9 bases between. From germline, CDR1 is SGHRS and CDR2 YFSETQ. CDR3 size: 15 residues. The CDR3: CASRQGASGANVLTF. The CDR3 DNA sequence: TGCGCCAGCAGACAAGGGGCCTCTGGGGCCAACGTCCTGACTTTC.

The chain combines TRBV7-9 with TRBJ2-5; no clear D. The J call is uncertain, as TRBJ2-7 better fits the DNA end. Looked up from germline, CDR1 is SEHNR and CDR2 is FQNEAQ (reference sequence). The CDR3 runs to 13 residues. The CDR3 protein is CASSLGQVYEQYF. The CDR3 DNA reads as TGTGCCAGCAGCTTAGGCCAGGTCTACGAGCAGTACTTC.

This chain links TRBV6-5 with TRBJ2-2; 7 nucleotides agree with TRBD2. Unmatched junction bases numbered 5, after V lost 1 base and J lost 3 bases. The CDR3 spans 16 residues. The germline gives CDR1 MNHEY, CDR2 SVGAGI. Here the CDR3 DNA reads TGTGCCAGCAGTTACTGGGGACGGGGGGACACCGGGGAGCTGTTTTTT. Its protein is CASSYWGRGDTGELFF.

The chain combines TRBV27 with TRBJ1-1; D unresolved. With 3 bases removed from V and 0 bases from J, the gap between germline ends came to 11 bases. CDR1 is MNHEY, CDR2 SMNVEV, per germline (reference sequence). The CDR3 is 15 amino acids. The CDR3 region has the DNA TGTGCCAGCAGTTTCTTGGCAAGTATGAACACTGAAGCTTTCTTT. Residues: CASSFLASMNTEAFF.

Concerning this clone: The junction and the germline gene differ at one end; a read error may be behind it. The chain couples TRBV10-3 to TRBJ1-2; TRBD1 matches 7 bases. Germline V lookup: CDR1 ENHRY, CDR2 SYGVKD. The CDR3 totals 14 residues. In DNA form, the CDR3 reads TGTGCCATCAGCGAAACCGGGACAGCAGAGGGGGGCCCCTTC. Protein product: CAISETGTAEGGPF.